The present entry profiles one T cell receptor beta chain with its context. The entry originates in a study of cytomegalovirus exposure and HLA in healthy donors. The PCR employed 60 Vbeta primers together with 13 Jbeta primers. Produced via immunoSEQ multiplex PCR; TCRdb's table is partial and in-frame only. The sample includes about 200,000 clones, roughly 77% seen only once; the top ten take nearly 0.4%. The clonotype comes from a male donor in good health and CMV-seropositive. The specimen was PBMCs.

Here the CDR3 reads CSVEREDRGYEQYF. The CDR3 DNA reads as TGCAGCGTTGAAAGGGAGGACAGGGGCTACGAGCAGTACTTC. The chain employs TRBV29-1 and TRBJ2-7, with 9 bases identical to TRBD1. The V segment lost 2 bases and the J segment 3 bases; nucleotides outside the gene matches: 5. Per the germline V gene, CDR1 is SQVTM and CDR2 is ANQGSEA. There are 14 residues in the CDR3.